A single sample is the source of the 17 T cell receptor beta chains below, sequenced in a study of blood T cell repertoires in COVID-19. TCRdb's table, derived via immunoSEQ multiplex PCR, lists solely in-frame clones and lacks some. This sample has nearly 300,000 clones, with 84% found just once. Specimen: peripheral blood. All receptors come from a human donor with COVID-19, enrolled during active disease. The donor label of this sample is uncertain.

This clone was observed a few times. The junction departs from germline at one end; a sequencing error may be responsible. The chain couples TRBV7-7 to TRBJ2-1, with 13 bases aligning to TRBD2. Germline CDR1 SSHAT, CDR2 FNYEAQ (reference sequence). The CDR3 covers 16 residues. The CDR3, as DNA: TGTGCTAGCAGCTCGCTCGGGACTAGCGGGACTAATGAGCAGTTCTTC. This gives the protein CASSSLGTSGTNEQFF.

The chain carries TRBV7-3 and TRBJ2-3; 8 positions match TRBD2. This CDR3 region has 14 residues. V lost 4 bases and J lost 5; bases outside the gene matches: 5. CDR1 is SGHTA and CDR2 is FQGTGA in the germline V gene. CDR3 amino acids: CASSYIAGQDTQYF. The CDR3 bases are TGTGCCAGCAGCTACATAGCGGGACAAGATACGCAGTATTTT.

The chain is built from TRBV19 and TRBJ1-6; D gene uncertain. The CDR3 has 9 residues. V lost 5 bases and J 13 bases, leaving 3 bases between the germline ends. Germline CDR1 LNHDA, CDR2 SQIVND (reference sequence). This CDR3 reads CASSPPLHF. CDR3 coding DNA: TGTGCCAGTAGTCCTCCCCTCCACTTT. The full variable domain, with the rest looked up from reference TRBV19 and TRBJ1-6, is DGGITQSPKYLFRKEGQNVTLSCEQNLNHDAMYWYRQDPGQGLRLIYYSQIVNDFQKGDIAEGYSVSREKKESFPLTVTSAQKNPTAFYLCASSPPLHFGNGTRLTVT.

This chain joins TRBV7-3 and TRBJ2-5; 14 bases fit TRBD2. The V and J ends lost 4 bases and 4 bases, in that order; junction bases with no gene match: 2. The V gene's germline CDR1 is SGHTA and CDR2 FQGTGA. The CDR3 covers 15 residues. In DNA form, the CDR3 reads TGTGCCAGCAGCTCCGGACTAGCGGGAGGAGAGACCCAGTACTTC. Residues: CASSSGLAGGETQYF.

V and J are TRBV6-5 and TRBJ2-7, with 9 bases aligning to TRBD1. The V segment lost 7 bases and the J segment 2 bases; nucleotides outside the gene matches: 6. Per germline, CDR1 MNHEY and CDR2 SVGAGI. The CDR3 length is 14 residues. The CDR3 protein is CASKSGTGTYEQYF. In DNA form, the CDR3 reads TGTGCCAGCAAGAGCGGGACAGGGACCTACGAGCAGTACTTC.

This chain joins TRBV9 and TRBJ2-3; 10 positions agree with TRBD2. CDR3 size: 13 residues. Trimming at V came to 7 bases and at J to 6 bases, leaving 5 bases not matched to a gene. Germline V CDR1 and CDR2: SGDLS, YYNGEE. CDR3 nucleotides: TGTGCCAGCGAGGGACTAGCGCCCGATACGCAGTATTTT. Protein sequence: CASEGLAPDTQYF.

The chain couples TRBV19 to TRBJ2-7, with 8 nucleotides matching TRBD2. J gave up 5 bases and V 5 bases, and 5 bases lay outside the gene matches. The germline CDR1 and CDR2 sequences are LNHDA and SQIVND (reference sequence). CDR3 length: 13 residues. The CDR3 nucleotides read TGTGCCAGTAGTGGTACTAGCGGCCACGAGCAGTACTTC. It translates to CASSGTSGHEQYF. The full variable domain, completed using reference TRBV19 and TRBJ2-7, is DGGITQSPKYLFRKEGQNVTLSCEQNLNHDAMYWYRQDPGQGLRLIYYSQIVNDFQKGDIAEGYSVSREKKESFPLTVTSAQKNPTAFYLCASSGTSGHEQYFGPGTRLTVT.

The chain has TRBV25-1 and TRBJ2-7, with 10 bases that match TRBD1. The CDR3 loop spans 13 amino acids. V was clipped by 6 bases and J by 7 bases; unmatched bases: 6. Germline CDR1 MGHDK, CDR2 SYGVNS. The CDR3 spells CASSRQGAAEQYF. The CDR3 bases are TGTGCCAGCAGCAGACAGGGGGCGGCGGAGCAGTACTTC.

CDR3 loop: CASSQQLAGGDEQFF. CDR3 sequence (DNA): TGTGCCAGCAGCCAACAACTAGCGGGAGGCGATGAGCAGTTCTTC. The V call is TRBV14, the J call TRBJ2-1; 12 bases line up with TRBD2. CDR3 length equals 15 residues. J was trimmed by 8 bases and V by 2 bases; bases with no gene match: 4. From germline, CDR1 is SGHDN and CDR2 FVKESK.

V and J are TRBV5-1 and TRBJ2-1; 7 nucleotides align to TRBD2. The germline CDR1 and CDR2 sequences are SGHRS and YFSETQ. The CDR3 runs 16 residues. The V segment lost 1 base and the J segment 3 bases; nucleotides outside the gene matches: 7. The DNA of the CDR3 is TGCGCCAGCAGCTTGCCCGGCGGGAGTGTCTACAATGAGCAGTTCTTC. Residues: CASSLPGGSVYNEQFF.

The rearrangement links TRBV5-1 to TRBJ2-7, with 11 bases that match TRBD2. Germline CDR1 SGHRS, CDR2 YFSETQ. The CDR3 contains 15 residues. Trimming cost V 3 bases and J 6 bases; bases outside gene matches: 8. DNA for the CDR3: TGCGCCAGCAGCTCCAGACTAGCGGGACGCCTCGAGCAGTACTTC. This sequence encodes CASSSRLAGRLEQYF.

The chain couples TRBV4-1 to TRBJ2-1; TRBD2 is a possible D gene (6 bases). The V gene's germline CDR1 is MGHRA and CDR2 YSYEKL. The V and J ends lost 1 base and 0 bases respectively, with 16 bases between them. The CDR3 covers 18 residues. The CDR3 coding sequence is TGCGCCAGCAGCCAAGCTTTGTGGCGGGACCTCTCCTACAATGAGCAGTTCTTC. Encoded protein: CASSQALWRDLSYNEQFF.

The chain has TRBV28 and TRBJ1-3; no firm D call. CDR3 length: 15 residues. Germline CDR1 and CDR2: MDHEN and SYDVKM. Trimming cost V 8 bases and J 4 bases, with 18 bases left between them. The CDR3 nucleotides read TGTGCCAGCGGCGGGTCGAGGACGGGGGGAAACACCATATATTTT. It specifies CASGGSRTGGNTIYF.

V gene TRBV7-2 combines with J gene TRBJ1-5; D is ambiguous. Germline V gene sequence: CDR1 SGHTA, CDR2 FQGNSA. The CDR3 contains 15 residues. V lost 1 base, J lost 3 bases, and 10 bases lay in between. As DNA, the CDR3 is TGTGCCAGCAGCTTAGAATCAGGCTACAATCAGCCCCAGCATTTT. It encodes CASSLESGYNQPQHF.

The chain carries TRBV7-2 and TRBJ2-4; D remains ambiguous. Germline CDR1 is SGHTA and CDR2 is FQGNSA. V dropped 1 base and J dropped 9 bases, with 13 bases sitting between them. The CDR3 is 14 amino acids. The CDR3 loop reads CASSLDSSQSIQYF. In DNA form, the CDR3 reads TGTGCCAGCAGCTTAGATAGCTCCCAAAGCATTCAGTACTTC.

As concerns this clone: Other DNA sequences in the sample encode the same CDR3. The V call is TRBV20-1, the J call TRBJ2-1; D gene unclear. Trimming took off 6 bases at V and 5 bases at J, with 8 bases between the two ends. The germline V gene has CDR1 DFQATT and CDR2 SNEGSKA (reference sequence). The CDR3 totals 11 residues. As DNA, the CDR3 is TGCAGTGCACGCCGGGACAATGAGCAGTTCTTC. It translates to CSARRDNEQFF.

The V and J genes are TRBV9 and TRBJ2-1; the match to TRBD2 covers 7 bases. Germline V lookup: CDR1 SGDLS, CDR2 YYNGEE. This CDR3 region has 14 residues. J lost 3 bases, V lost 5 bases, and 5 bases had no gene match. CDR3 in DNA: TGTGCCAGCAGTGGGGAGGGCCTCTACAATGAGCAGTTCTTC. This encodes CASSGEGLYNEQFF. Drawing the rest from reference TRBV9 and TRBJ2-1, the complete variable domain is DSGVTQTPKHLITATGQRVTLRCSPRSGDLSVYWYQQSLDQGLQFLIQYYNGEERAKGNILERFSAQQFPDLHSELNLSSLELGDSALYFCASSGEGLYNEQFFGPGTRLTVL.